These 26 T cell receptor beta chains came from one sample sequenced in a study of neurological immune-mediated disorders (dated by TCRdb to between 2018 and 2021). Library creation used 5' RACE. These reads were obtained on an Illumina HiSeq 2500. TCRdb's own reprocessing of the public reads used fastp at Q25 and MiXCR and kept productive beta chains. Here each entry gathers all rows of one CDR3 protein and keeps the most common genes and DNA. Present in this sample are approximately 50,000 distinct CDR3 sequences, about 8% of which were seen just once. Together, the top ten hold 1.9% of the sample. Sample time point, as interpreted from the label and publication: longitudinal time-point 3. Material: PBMCs. The receptors here all came from a woman between 40 and 50 years old in good health.

This clonotype was detected ten times or more. The chain has TRBV6-5 and TRBJ2-5; 9 bases match TRBD1. The V gene end was trimmed by 5 bases and the J gene end by 5 bases; junction bases not matched to a gene: 6. The CDR3 totals 14 residues. CDR1 and CDR2 from the germline V gene are MNHEY and SVGAGI. DNA for the CDR3: TGTGCCAGCAGTACGCACAGGGGGCTGGAGACCCAGTACTTC. Translating gives CASSTHRGLETQYF.

This clonotype was seen ten or more times. The CDR3 DNA sequence: TGTGCCAGCAGCTCAGAGTCAGGGTGGAACTATGGCTACACCTTC. Translated: CASSSESGWNYGYTF. This chain joins TRBV7-2 and TRBJ1-2; D may be TRBD1 (5 bases). Germline CDR1 reads SGHTA; CDR2 reads FQGNSA. CDR3 size: 15 residues. Trimming took off 4 bases at V and 2 bases at J, with 14 bases between the two ends.

This clonotype was picked up many times. The gene calls are TRBV7-9 and TRBJ2-1; tentative D call: TRBD2 (5 bases). The germline V and J ends were trimmed by 5 bases and 10 bases, with 24 bases remaining between them. Per germline, CDR1 SEHNR and CDR2 FQNEAQ (reference sequence). There are 16 residues in the CDR3. The CDR3: CASSPRPGSRFLEQFF. CDR3 coding DNA: TGTGCCAGCAGCCCCCGTCCGGGATCCAGGTTTTTAGAGCAGTTCTTC.

DNA for the CDR3: TGCAGTGCTAGGATCGAGCGGGGGCCTAGCACAGATACGCAGTATTTT. It specifies CSARIERGPSTDTQYF. V and J are TRBV20-1 and TRBJ2-3, with 8 bases lining up with TRBD2. The CDR3 has 16 residues. CDR1 is DFQATT, CDR2 SNEGSKA, per germline (reference sequence). Trimming removed 3 bases from V and 0 bases from J; junction bases left unmatched: 8.

Ten or more counts support this clonotype. The junction shows a germline mismatch at one end, possibly a read error. CDR3 nucleotides: TGTACCAGCAGCCCCAGGGATTCAAACACCATATATTTT. Translated, it gives CTSSPRDSNTIYF. The chain links TRBV7-6 to TRBJ1-3, with a weak D call TRBD1 (5 bases). The germline gives CDR1 SGHVS, CDR2 FNYEAQ. This CDR3 spans 13 amino acids.

This clonotype was observed at least ten times. This chain joins TRBV12-3 or TRBV12-4 and TRBJ2-7; no definite D call. This CDR3 is built from 13 residues. V was trimmed by 2 bases and J by 3 bases, leaving 8 bases between them. For the CDR3, the DNA is TGTGCCAGCAGTTTACGGCAGAACTACGAGCAGTACTTC. This sequence encodes CASSLRQNYEQYF.

This clonotype was seen repeatedly, ten times or more. The chain carries TRBV5-1 and TRBJ2-3, with TRBD2 matching over 8 bases. CDR1 is SGHRS, CDR2 YFSETQ, per germline. Trimming cost V 2 bases and J 1 base; bases outside gene matches: 6. The CDR3 sequence is 16 residues long. The CDR3 is CASSFMTSEGTDTQYF. For the CDR3, the DNA is TGCGCCAGCAGCTTCATGACTAGCGAGGGCACAGATACGCAGTATTTT.

Comment on this clonotype: A read error may account for a junction end that differs from germline. The genes are TRBV15 and TRBJ2-7; D might be TRBD2 (5 bases). Germline values: CDR1 LNHNV, CDR2 YYDKDF (reference sequence). The CDR3 sequence is 14 residues long. The CDR3 sequence is CATSSTGNPYEKYF. In DNA form, the CDR3 reads TGTGCCACCAGCAGTACCGGGAACCCCTACGAGAAGTACTTC.

The chain carries TRBV28 and TRBJ1-6, with TRBD1 matching over 9 bases. The trim removed 6 bases at V and 7 bases at J, leaving 4 bases unmatched. This CDR3 is built from 14 residues. Germline values: CDR1 MDHEN, CDR2 SYDVKM. CDR3 bases: TGTGCCAGCAGCCGGGACAGGGACAATTCACCCCTCCACTTT. Its protein product is CASSRDRDNSPLHF. The full variable domain, rest sourced from reference TRBV28 and TRBJ1-6, is DVKVTQSSRYLVKRTGEKVFLECVQDMDHENMFWYRQDPGLGLRLIYFSYDVKMKEKGDIPEGYSVSREKKERFSLILESASTNQTSMYLCASSRDRDNSPLHFGNGTRLTVT.

This clonotype was counted many times. The chain uses TRBV4-3 and TRBJ2-3; either TRBD1 or TRBD2 may supply D (5 bases each). The V gene's germline CDR1 is LGHNA and CDR2 YSLEER. The length of the CDR3 is 16 residues. The V and J ends lost 2 bases and 0 bases respectively, with 12 bases between them. CDR3 in amino acids: CASSQRGPLSTDTQYF. DNA of the CDR3: TGCGCCAGCAGCCAAAGGGGACCCCTGAGCACAGATACGCAGTATTTT.

In its sample, this clonotype was seen many times. This sequence joins TRBV12-5 and TRBJ1-6; D unclear. This CDR3 is built from 14 residues. Germline V lookup: CDR1 LGHNT, CDR2 FRNRAP. V was clipped by 6 bases and J by 13 bases, with 19 bases between them. This CDR3 reads CASGQQVPVGPLHF. The CDR3 region has the DNA TGTGCTAGTGGGCAGCAGGTTCCCGTTGGGCCCCTCCACTTT.

Ten or more counts support this clonotype. The rearrangement links TRBV24-1 to TRBJ1-5; D uncertain. Trimming stripped 7 bases from V and 2 bases from J, with 14 bases between. The germline CDR1 and CDR2 sequences are KGHDR and SFDVKD. This CDR3 has 15 residues. Here the CDR3 reads CATSPPGPGNQPQHF. As DNA, the CDR3 is TGTGCCACCAGCCCGCCCGGGCCAGGCAATCAGCCCCAGCATTTT.

This clonotype was detected many times. This rearrangement joins TRBV20-1 to TRBJ2-5, with a tentative D call TRBD2 (6 bases). The CDR3 is 14 amino acids. Per germline, CDR1 DFQATT and CDR2 SNEGSKA (reference sequence). Trimming shortened V by 0 bases and J by 2 bases, and 10 bases separated the two germline ends. Here the CDR3 reads CSAREALAQETQYF. CDR3 sequence (DNA): TGCAGTGCTAGAGAGGCACTAGCTCAAGAGACCCAGTACTTC.

This clonotype has at least ten counts. The V gene is TRBV13, the J gene TRBJ2-5; the D gene is possibly TRBD2 (5 bases). CDR1 PRHDT and CDR2 FYEKMQ come from the germline V gene (reference sequence). Trimming shortened V by 2 bases and J by 5 bases, and 15 bases separated the two germline ends. The CDR3 consists of 15 residues. The DNA for the CDR3 is TGTGCCAGCAGCTTATCGGCAGCTCCGGGGGAGACCCAGTACTTC. Protein product: CASSLSAAPGETQYF. Full variable domain (outside the CDR3, taken from reference TRBV13 and TRBJ2-5): AAGVIQSPRHLIKEKRETATLKCYPIPRHDTVYWYQQGPGQDPQFLISFYEKMQSDKGSIPDRFSAQQFSDYHSELNMSSLELGDSALYFCASSLSAAPGETQYFGPGTRLLVL.

This clonotype occurred many times. J is TRBJ2-1 and V is TRBV20-1; D may be TRBD2 (5 bases). The CDR3 extends over 13 amino acids. The germline V gene encodes CDR1 DFQATT and CDR2 SNEGSKA (reference sequence). Deletions cut 3 bases from V and 2 bases from J, with 8 bases between. This CDR3 reads CSASGGPYNEQFF. CDR3 in DNA: TGCAGTGCTAGTGGAGGACCCTACAATGAGCAGTTCTTC.

This clonotype was counted many times. The genes are TRBV14 and TRBJ1-2, with D possibly TRBD1 on 5 matching bases. Per germline, CDR1 SGHDN and CDR2 FVKESK. The CDR3 length is 15 residues. Trimming removed 0 bases at V and 4 bases at J, with 12 bases between. CDR3: CASSQELGTLYGYTF. CDR3 bases: TGTGCCAGCAGCCAAGAACTCGGGACCCTCTATGGCTACACCTTC.

This clonotype was found many times. The genes are TRBV9 and TRBJ2-1, with 9 bases matching TRBD2. The germline V gene encodes CDR1 SGDLS and CDR2 YYNGEE. J was trimmed by 2 bases and V by 0 bases; bases with no gene match: 0. CDR3 length: 15 amino acids. The CDR3 bases are TGTGCCAGCAGCGTAGGCGGGAGGGCCTACAATGAGCAGTTCTTC. Protein product: CASSVGGRAYNEQFF.

Concerning this clonotype itself: This sequence may be a read error, since a much larger clone differs from it by one base. This chain links TRBV7-9 with TRBJ2-6; D gene unclear. V lost 8 bases and J lost 3, with 17 bases in between. CDR1 SEHNR and CDR2 FQNEAQ come from the germline V gene (reference sequence). This CDR3 region has 16 residues. The CDR3 loop is CASQLTGIYGANVLTF. CDR3 coding DNA: TGTGCCAGCCAACTCACGGGCATCTATGGGGCCAACGTCCTGACTTTC.

This clonotype was found many times. The chain has TRBV21-1 and TRBJ1-2. TRBV21-1 represents a pseudogene. This CDR3 region has 14 residues. CDR3 coding DNA: TGTGCCAGCAGCAAATACAGTAAACAGATTGGCTACACCTTC. It translates to CASSKYSKQIGYTF.

This clonotype has at least ten counts. The chain has TRBV20-1 and TRBJ2-1; the D gene is possibly TRBD1 (6 bases). This CDR3 comprises 13 residues. Trimming stripped 5 bases from V and 8 bases from J, with 16 bases between. CDR1 is DFQATT, CDR2 SNEGSKA, per germline (reference sequence). CDR3 region: CSASQKGGYEQFF. For the CDR3, the DNA is TGCAGTGCTTCGCAAAAAGGGGGTTATGAGCAGTTCTTC.

The V call is TRBV12-3 or TRBV12-4, the J call TRBJ2-5; D gene unclear. Trimming pared 3 bases from V and 1 base from J, leaving 9 bases between. The CDR3 extends over 14 amino acids. CDR3: CASSFSAAQETQYF. CDR3 DNA sequence: TGTGCCAGCAGTTTTTCGGCAGCCCAAGAGACCCAGTACTTC.

This chain uses TRBV12-3 or TRBV12-4 with TRBJ1-6; D unclear. The CDR3 totals 12 residues. V was trimmed by 1 base and J by 10 bases, leaving 5 bases between them. CDR3 in DNA: TGTGCCAGCAGTTTAGATGGATCACCCCTCCACTTT. This codes for CASSLDGSPLHF.

There are many counts of this clonotype. J is TRBJ2-2 and V is TRBV5-4, with 9 bases fitting TRBD1. The CDR3 runs 15 residues. After removal of 3 bases from V and 4 bases from J, the junction contained 4 bases not matched to a gene. Germline CDR1 reads SGHNT; CDR2 reads YYREEE (reference sequence). The CDR3 DNA follows: TGTGCCAGCAGCTACCTGGACAGGGGCACCGGGGAGCTGTTTTTT. This gives the protein CASSYLDRGTGELFF.

The table lists this clonotype with a count of one. V is TRBV27 and J is TRBJ2-1, with 9 bases that match TRBD1. The ends lost 8 bases at V and 9 bases at J; junction bases unmatched: 11. Germline V gene sequence: CDR1 MNHEY, CDR2 SMNVEV (reference sequence). CDR3 length: 14 residues. The chain's CDR3 is CASGTRDRATEQFF. Here the CDR3 DNA reads TGTGCCAGCGGAACCCGGGACAGGGCGACTGAGCAGTTCTTC.

The rearrangement uses TRBV4-1 and TRBJ2-2; 10 nucleotides match TRBD1. CDR3 length: 17 residues. The junction had 8 bases not matched to a gene; V was cut back by 0 bases and J by 7 bases. Per germline, CDR1 MGHRA and CDR2 YSYEKL. DNA of the CDR3: TGCGCCAGCAGCCAAGATATGGGGACAGGGGATGGCGGGGAGCTGTTTTTT. Its translation: CASSQDMGTGDGGELFF.

This clonotype was seen ten or more times. V gene TRBV5-5 combines with J gene TRBJ2-1; no clear D. CDR1 and CDR2 from the germline V gene are SGHKS and YYEKEE (reference sequence). The germline V and J ends were trimmed by 0 bases and 7 bases, with 8 bases remaining between them. The CDR3 has 13 amino acids. Here the CDR3 DNA reads TGTGCCAGCAGCTTGGAGTGGGCGAATGAGCAGTTCTTC. This codes for CASSLEWANEQFF.